The next 5 T cell receptor beta chains were all read from a single sample in a study of Ad26.COV2.S vaccination and SARS-CoV-2 variants. As to treatment: roughly 19 received Ad26.COV2.S at low or high dose, single or two shots; several received placebo; per-sample allocation not given. Samples were taken on day 63 after the first vaccine or placebo injection. TCRdb keeps only in-frame clones here, not all; method: immunoSEQ multiplex PCR. The table records about 440,000 clones, about nine tenths of them present only once. The input for sequencing was peripheral blood, taken in a trial of Ad26.COV2.S vaccine versus placebo. The source is a person between 18 and 65 years old who received the Ad26.COV2.S COVID-19 vaccine or a placebo.

This clone was recorded once. V gene TRBV27 combines with J gene TRBJ2-1; 12 bases align to TRBD2. The CDR3 totals 18 residues. V lost 7 bases and J lost 0; bases outside the gene matches: 10. Germline-derived CDR1 and CDR2 are MNHEY and SMNVEV (reference sequence). The CDR3 nucleotides are TGTGCCAGCATGATAACGGGACTAGCGGGCTCCTCCTACAATGAGCAGTTCTTC. Its protein is CASMITGLAGSSYNEQFF.

DNA for the CDR3: TGTGCCAGCTCACTGGGTTTAGGGTCTCTTGAGTACTTC. Translating it yields CASSLGLGSLEYF. This chain joins TRBV18 and TRBJ2-7; D is ambiguous. The length of the CDR3 is 13 residues. V was trimmed by 4 bases and J by 11 bases, leaving 18 bases between them. Germline lookup yields CDR1 KGHSH and CDR2 LQKENI.

The chain recombines TRBV28 with TRBJ2-1; the match to TRBD1 covers 10 bases. Germline CDR1 reads MDHEN; CDR2 reads SYDVKM. The CDR3 is 16 amino acids. The V gene end was trimmed by 4 bases and the J gene end by 3 bases; junction bases not matched to a gene: 6. The DNA of the CDR3 is TGTGCCAGCAGTTCTCCTCGGACAGGGGGCTACAATGAGCAGTTCTTC. Its protein product is CASSSPRTGGYNEQFF.

The V call is TRBV29-1, the J call TRBJ2-7; unclear D gene. The CDR3 spans 13 residues. CDR1 and CDR2 (germline): SQVTM, ANQGSEA. The V end lost 0 bases, the J end lost 1 base, and 7 bases lay between the germline ends. The chain's CDR3 is CSVEDSQSYEQYF. CDR3 in DNA: TGCAGCGTTGAAGACAGTCAGTCCTACGAGCAGTACTTC.

The chain uses TRBV2 and TRBJ1-6; unclear D gene. This CDR3 region has 14 residues. Germline-derived CDR1 and CDR2 are SNHLY and FYNNEI. The V gene lost 1 base and the J gene lost 4 bases, with 5 bases spanning the gap. The CDR3 coding sequence is TGTGCCAGCAGTGAAGACGGTTATAATTCACCCCTCCACTTT. Translation gives CASSEDGYNSPLHF.